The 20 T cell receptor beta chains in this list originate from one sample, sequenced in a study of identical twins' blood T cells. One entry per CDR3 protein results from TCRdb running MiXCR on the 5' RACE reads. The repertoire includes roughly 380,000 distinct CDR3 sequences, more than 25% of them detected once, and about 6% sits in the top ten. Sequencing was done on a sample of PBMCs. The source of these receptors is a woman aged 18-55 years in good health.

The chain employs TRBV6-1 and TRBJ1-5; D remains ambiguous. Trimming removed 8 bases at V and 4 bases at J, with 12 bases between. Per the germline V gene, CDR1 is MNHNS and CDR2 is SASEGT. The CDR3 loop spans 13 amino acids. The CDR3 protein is CASLFRLNQPQHF. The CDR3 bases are TGTGCCAGCCTTTTCAGACTTAATCAGCCCCAGCATTTT.

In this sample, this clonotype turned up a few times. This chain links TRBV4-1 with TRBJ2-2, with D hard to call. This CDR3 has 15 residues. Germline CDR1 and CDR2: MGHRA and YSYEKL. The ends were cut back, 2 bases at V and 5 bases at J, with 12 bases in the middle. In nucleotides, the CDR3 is TGCGCCAGCAGCCAACCGGGCCCCTCTACCGGGGAGCTGTTTTTT. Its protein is CASSQPGPSTGELFF.

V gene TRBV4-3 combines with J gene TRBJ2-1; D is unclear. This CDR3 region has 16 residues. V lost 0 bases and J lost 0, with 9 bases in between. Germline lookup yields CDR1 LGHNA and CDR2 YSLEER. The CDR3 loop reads CASSQDFTDSYNEQFF. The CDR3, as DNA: TGCGCCAGCAGCCAAGACTTCACAGACTCCTACAATGAGCAGTTCTTC.

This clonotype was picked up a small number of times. The CDR3 DNA is TGTGCCAGCAGCTCAAAAGGCGGGGGGGCATATTCCACAGATACGCAGTATTTT. This sequence encodes CASSSKGGGAYSTDTQYF. This chain joins TRBV7-9 and TRBJ2-3; TRBD2 aligns across 9 bases. Trimming cost V 4 bases and J 2 bases; bases outside gene matches: 13. The CDR3 extends over 18 amino acids. The germline gives CDR1 SEHNR, CDR2 FQNEAQ (reference sequence).

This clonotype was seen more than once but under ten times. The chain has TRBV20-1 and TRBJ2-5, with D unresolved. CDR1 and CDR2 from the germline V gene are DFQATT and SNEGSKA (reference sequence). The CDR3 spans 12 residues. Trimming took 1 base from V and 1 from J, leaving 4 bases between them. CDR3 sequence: CSARVTQETQYF. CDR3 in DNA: TGCAGTGCTAGAGTAACCCAAGAGACCCAGTACTTC.

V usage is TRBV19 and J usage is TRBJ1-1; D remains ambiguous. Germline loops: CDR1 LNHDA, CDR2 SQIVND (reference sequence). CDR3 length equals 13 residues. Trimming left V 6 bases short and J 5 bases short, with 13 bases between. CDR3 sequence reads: CASSVKSGTEAFF. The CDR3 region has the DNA TGTGCCAGTAGCGTTAAGTCGGGGACTGAAGCTTTCTTT. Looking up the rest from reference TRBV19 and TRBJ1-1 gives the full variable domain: DGGITQSPKYLFRKEGQNVTLSCEQNLNHDAMYWYRQDPGQGLRLIYYSQIVNDFQKGDIAEGYSVSREKKESFPLTVTSAQKNPTAFYLCASSVKSGTEAFFGQGTRLTVV.

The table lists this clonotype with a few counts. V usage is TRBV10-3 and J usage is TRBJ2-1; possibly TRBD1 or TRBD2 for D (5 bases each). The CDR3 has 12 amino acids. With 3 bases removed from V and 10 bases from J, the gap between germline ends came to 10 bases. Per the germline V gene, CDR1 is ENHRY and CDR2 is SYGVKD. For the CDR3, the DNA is TGTGCCATCAGTGATCCGGGACCCGAGCAGTTCTTC. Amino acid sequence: CAISDPGPEQFF.

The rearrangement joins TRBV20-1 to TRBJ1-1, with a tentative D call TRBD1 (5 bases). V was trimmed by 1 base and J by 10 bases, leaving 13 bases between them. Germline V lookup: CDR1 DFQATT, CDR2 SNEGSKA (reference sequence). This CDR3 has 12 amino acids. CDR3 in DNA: TGCAGTGCTAGAGGGCCCTCGGGGGTAGCTTTCTTT. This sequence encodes CSARGPSGVAFF.

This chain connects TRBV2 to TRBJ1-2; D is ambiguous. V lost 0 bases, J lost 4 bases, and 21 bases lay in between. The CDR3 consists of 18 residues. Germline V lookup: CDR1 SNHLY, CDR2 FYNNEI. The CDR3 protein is CASSEARESRGVIYGYTF. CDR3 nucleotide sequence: TGTGCCAGCAGTGAAGCGCGGGAATCACGTGGGGTTATCTATGGCTACACCTTC.

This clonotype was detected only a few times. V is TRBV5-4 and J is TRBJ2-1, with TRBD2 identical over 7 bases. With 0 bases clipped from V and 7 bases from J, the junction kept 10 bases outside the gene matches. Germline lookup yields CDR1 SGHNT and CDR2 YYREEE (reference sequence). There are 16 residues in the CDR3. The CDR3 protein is CASSLGSSGYENEQFF. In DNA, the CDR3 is TGTGCCAGCAGCTTGGGATCTAGCGGCTACGAGAATGAGCAGTTCTTC.

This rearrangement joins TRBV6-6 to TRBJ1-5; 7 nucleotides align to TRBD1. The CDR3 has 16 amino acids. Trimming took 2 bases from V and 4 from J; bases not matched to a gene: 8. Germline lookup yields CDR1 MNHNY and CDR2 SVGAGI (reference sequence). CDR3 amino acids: CASSYRGQGNNQPQHF. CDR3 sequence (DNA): TGTGCCAGCAGTTACAGGGGGCAAGGGAATAATCAGCCCCAGCATTTT.

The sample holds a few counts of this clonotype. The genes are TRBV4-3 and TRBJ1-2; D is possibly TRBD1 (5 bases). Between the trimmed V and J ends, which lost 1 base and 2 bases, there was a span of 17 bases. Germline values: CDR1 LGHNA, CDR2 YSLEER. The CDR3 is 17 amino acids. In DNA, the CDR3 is TGCGCCAGCAGCCAAGTGGAAGGGGCTCGGGGAAACTATGGCTACACCTTC. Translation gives CASSQVEGARGNYGYTF.

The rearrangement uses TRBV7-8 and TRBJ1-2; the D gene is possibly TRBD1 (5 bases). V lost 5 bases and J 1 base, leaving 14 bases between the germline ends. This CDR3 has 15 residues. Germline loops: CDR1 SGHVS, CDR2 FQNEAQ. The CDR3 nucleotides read TGTGCCAGCAGCAATAGACAGCGAAATAACTATGGCTACACCTTC. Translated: CASSNRQRNNYGYTF.

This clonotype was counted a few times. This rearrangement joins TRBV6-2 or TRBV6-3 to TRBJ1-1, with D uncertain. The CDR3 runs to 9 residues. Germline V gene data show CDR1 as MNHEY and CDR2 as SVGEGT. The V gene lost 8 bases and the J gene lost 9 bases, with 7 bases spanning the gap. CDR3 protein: CASGLKAFF. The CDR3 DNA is TGTGCCAGCGGCCTAAAAGCTTTCTTT.

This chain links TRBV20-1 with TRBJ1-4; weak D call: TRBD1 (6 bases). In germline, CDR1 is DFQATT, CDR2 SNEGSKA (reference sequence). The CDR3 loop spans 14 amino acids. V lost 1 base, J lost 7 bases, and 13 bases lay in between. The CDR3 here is CSARAGTRSEKLFF. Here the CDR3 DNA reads TGCAGTGCTAGAGCTGGGACAAGAAGTGAAAAACTGTTTTTT.

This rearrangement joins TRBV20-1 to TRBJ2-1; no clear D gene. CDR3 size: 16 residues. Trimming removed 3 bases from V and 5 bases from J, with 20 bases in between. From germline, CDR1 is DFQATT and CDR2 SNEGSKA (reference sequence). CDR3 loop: CSASKFTGWRDNEQFF. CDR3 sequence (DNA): TGCAGTGCTAGTAAGTTTACTGGCTGGCGAGACAATGAGCAGTTCTTC.

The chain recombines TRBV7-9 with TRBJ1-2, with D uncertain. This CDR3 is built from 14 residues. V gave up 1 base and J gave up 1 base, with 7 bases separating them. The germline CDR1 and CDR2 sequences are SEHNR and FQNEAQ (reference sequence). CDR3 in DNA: TGTGCCAGCAGCTTAGTCCAGGATAACTATGGCTACACCTTC. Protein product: CASSLVQDNYGYTF.

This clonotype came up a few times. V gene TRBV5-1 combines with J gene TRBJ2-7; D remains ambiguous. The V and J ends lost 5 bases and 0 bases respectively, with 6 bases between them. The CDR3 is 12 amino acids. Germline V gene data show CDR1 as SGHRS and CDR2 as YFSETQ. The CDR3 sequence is CASSDNSYEQYF. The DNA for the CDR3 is TGCGCCAGCAGTGACAACTCCTACGAGCAGTACTTC.

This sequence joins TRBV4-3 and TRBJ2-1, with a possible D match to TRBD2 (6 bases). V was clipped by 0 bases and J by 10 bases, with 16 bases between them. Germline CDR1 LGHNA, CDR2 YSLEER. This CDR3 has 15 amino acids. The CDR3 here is CASSQELAELGEQFF. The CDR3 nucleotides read TGCGCCAGCAGCCAAGAACTAGCAGAATTGGGAGAGCAGTTCTTC.

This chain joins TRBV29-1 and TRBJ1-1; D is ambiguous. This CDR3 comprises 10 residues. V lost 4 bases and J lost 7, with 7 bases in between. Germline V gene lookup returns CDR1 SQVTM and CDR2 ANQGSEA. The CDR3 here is CSVVKGEAFF. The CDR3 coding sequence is TGCAGCGTTGTAAAGGGTGAAGCTTTCTTT.